This section outlines one T cell receptor beta chain sequence together with its context. The source of the sample is a study of shared clonotypes between healthy human individuals. Profiled with immunoSEQ multiplex PCR; TCRdb holds only in-frame clones, not every one. The repertoire includes about 980,000 clones, less than 85% of them detected once, and 1.5% sits in the top ten. The V gene's germline CDR1 is LNHDA and CDR2 SQIVND (reference sequence). This CDR3 is built from 14 residues. V was clipped by 2 bases and J by 4 bases, with 11 bases between them. The sample comprised memory CD4+ T cells sorted from blood. Subset here: CD45RA-negative fraction. The clonotype comes from a man younger than 30 in good health. V usage is TRBV19 and J usage is TRBJ1-1; the D gene is possibly TRBD1 (6 bases). The CDR3 nucleotides are TGTGCCAGTAGTATACAGGGGTTCGGCACTGAAGCTTTCTTT. Amino acids: CASSIQGFGTEAFF. The complete variable domain, with remaining parts taken from reference TRBV19 and TRBJ1-1, reads DGGITQSPKYLFRKEGQNVTLSCEQNLNHDAMYWYRQDPGQGLRLIYYSQIVNDFQKGDIAEGYSVSREKKESFPLTVTSAQKNPTAFYLCASSIQGFGTEAFFGQGTRLTVV.